The 18 T cell receptor beta chains below all came from one sample that was sequenced in a study of blood T cell repertoires in COVID-19. Clones were read by immunoSEQ multiplex PCR, and TCRdb kept only the in-frame ones, dropping some. The sample has 250,000 to 300,000 clones, about four fifths seen once; the top ten hold roughly 3.1%. The specimen was peripheral blood. These receptors originate from a woman aged 18-29 years with acute or convalescent COVID-19.

V and J are TRBV5-6 and TRBJ2-1; TRBD2 might be the D (6 bases). Germline V gene data show CDR1 as SGHDT and CDR2 as YYEEEE. V was trimmed by 3 bases and J by 0 bases, leaving 10 bases between them. The CDR3 extends over 15 amino acids. In DNA, the CDR3 is TGTGCCAGCAGCTCAGGACTAAGCTCCTACAATGAGCAGTTCTTC. The encoded protein is CASSSGLSSYNEQFF. The full variable domain, rest sourced from reference TRBV5-6 and TRBJ2-1, is DAGVTQSPTHLIKTRGQQVTLRCSPKSGHDTVSWYQQALGQGPQFIFQYYEEEERQRGNFPDRFSGHQFPNYSSELNVNALLLGDSALYLCASSSGLSSYNEQFFGPGTRLTVL.

The V gene is TRBV7-8, the J gene TRBJ2-7; the match to TRBD2 covers 11 bases. The V segment lost 0 bases and the J segment 2 bases; nucleotides outside the gene matches: 0. Germline V lookup: CDR1 SGHVS, CDR2 FQNEAQ. This CDR3 region has 15 residues. The CDR3 protein is CASSLASGRAYEQYF. The CDR3 region has the DNA TGTGCCAGCAGCTTAGCTAGCGGGAGGGCCTACGAGCAGTACTTC.

This clone was counted only a few times. The chain couples TRBV15 to TRBJ1-2, with D tentatively TRBD1 (5 bases). Germline CDR1 reads LNHNV; CDR2 reads YYDKDF (reference sequence). This CDR3 is 16 amino acids long. Trimming removed 2 bases at V and 4 bases at J, with 17 bases between. The CDR3 sequence is CATSRPAGGYLYGYTF. Here the CDR3 DNA reads TGTGCCACCAGCAGACCAGCCGGGGGGTACCTCTATGGCTACACCTTC.

This chain connects TRBV15 to TRBJ2-1; D is possibly TRBD1 (5 bases). This CDR3 contains 18 residues. CDR1 and CDR2 from the germline V gene are LNHNV and YYDKDF (reference sequence). V was cut by 1 base and J by 2 bases, with 18 bases left in between. In DNA, the CDR3 is TGTGCCACCAGCAGAGCCATAATAGGGGCGTCCCCCTACAATGAGCAGTTCTTC. This sequence encodes CATSRAIIGASPYNEQFF. The variable domain in full, with the rest retrieved from reference TRBV15 and TRBJ2-1, is DAMVIQNPRYQVTQFGKPVTLSCSQTLNHNVMYWYQQKSSQAPKLLFHYYDKDFNNEADTPDNFQSRRPNTSFCFLDIRSPGLGDTAMYLCATSRAIIGASPYNEQFFGPGTRLTVL.

This chain joins TRBV4-1 and TRBJ2-2; 9 nucleotides agree with TRBD2. With 3 bases clipped from V and 3 bases from J, the junction kept 11 bases outside the gene matches. The CDR3 is 18 amino acids. Germline V gene lookup returns CDR1 MGHRA and CDR2 YSYEKL. In nucleotides, the CDR3 is TGCGCCAGCAGCCACCTCCTCCAACTAGCGGGTTACACCGGGGAGCTGTTTTTT. It specifies CASSHLLQLAGYTGELFF.

The V gene is TRBV16, the J gene TRBJ2-3, with D possibly being TRBD2 (5 bases). The V gene's germline CDR1 is KGHSY and CDR2 FQNENV. The CDR3 length is 16 residues. V lost 1 base and J lost 2, with 13 bases in between. The chain's CDR3 is CASSQWAGQFTDTQYF. The CDR3 coding sequence is TGTGCCAGCAGCCAATGGGCGGGCCAGTTCACAGATACGCAGTATTTT.

The rearrangement joins TRBV25-1 to TRBJ1-2; weak D call: TRBD1 (5 bases). The length of the CDR3 is 13 residues. The V gene lost 2 bases and the J gene lost 10 bases, with 14 bases spanning the gap. Per the germline V gene, CDR1 is MGHDK and CDR2 is SYGVNS. The CDR3 loop reads CASSEGADWDYTF. The CDR3 DNA is TGTGCCAGCAGTGAAGGGGCCGATTGGGACTACACCTTC.

There are a few counts of this clone. CDR3 nucleotide sequence: TGTGCCATCAGTACAGGGCTCTCTGGAAACACCATATATTTT. Protein: CAISTGLSGNTIYF. The V call is TRBV10-3, the J call TRBJ1-3; the D gene is possibly TRBD1 (6 bases). Trimming left V 5 bases short and J 0 bases short, with 8 bases between. CDR1 and CDR2 from the germline V gene are ENHRY and SYGVKD. This CDR3 region has 14 residues.

This rearrangement joins TRBV9 to TRBJ1-6; D gene unclear. This CDR3 is 15 amino acids long. Germline-derived CDR1 and CDR2 are SGDLS and YYNGEE. Trimming pared 0 bases from V and 10 bases from J, leaving 14 bases between. The CDR3 coding sequence is TGTGCCAGCAGCGTAGGCGGCCGACGGGGATCACCCCTCCACTTT. This gives the protein CASSVGGRRGSPLHF.

This chain joins TRBV10-3 and TRBJ2-1, with TRBD2 identical over 12 bases. The CDR3 spans 16 residues. The germline CDR1 and CDR2 sequences are ENHRY and SYGVKD. Trimming took 3 bases from V and 4 from J; bases not matched to a gene: 4. The CDR3 reads CAISERTSGTYNEQFF. In DNA form, the CDR3 reads TGTGCCATCAGTGAAAGGACTAGCGGGACTTACAATGAGCAGTTCTTC.

The rearrangement uses TRBV29-1 and TRBJ1-2, with D maybe TRBD1 (6 bases). Germline CDR1 reads SQVTM; CDR2 reads ANQGSEA. This CDR3 region has 13 residues. Trimming left V 0 bases short and J 3 bases short, with 8 bases between. CDR3 DNA sequence: TGCAGCGTTGAAGATTACAGGGACTATGGCTACACCTTC. Protein product: CSVEDYRDYGYTF.

V is TRBV24-1 and J is TRBJ1-5; D not certain. V shed 5 bases and J shed 1 base, with 5 bases lying between them. Germline V gene sequence: CDR1 KGHDR, CDR2 SFDVKD. The CDR3 loop spans 13 amino acids. The CDR3 region is CATSGASNQPQHF. In DNA, the CDR3 is TGTGCCACCAGTGGAGCAAGCAATCAGCCCCAGCATTTT.

V is TRBV9 and J is TRBJ2-7; a weak D match, TRBD2 (6 bases). The CDR3 spans 16 residues. Deletions cut 0 bases from V and 4 bases from J, with 17 bases between. Looked up from germline, CDR1 is SGDLS and CDR2 is YYNGEE. The CDR3 DNA follows: TGTGCCAGCAGCGTAGGGTCAGGGACTGGTTGGTACGAGCAGTACTTC. It codes for CASSVGSGTGWYEQYF.

The chain combines TRBV19 with TRBJ2-4; the match to TRBD2 covers 14 bases. J was trimmed by 0 bases and V by 5 bases; bases with no gene match: 18. The CDR3 spans 22 residues. Germline V CDR1 and CDR2: LNHDA, SQIVND (reference sequence). CDR3 bases: TGTGCCAGTAGTCCAACGGGACTAGCGGGGGTACTTGGGATAAAAGCCAAAAACATTCAGTACTTC. Its translation: CASSPTGLAGVLGIKAKNIQYF.

The V and J genes are TRBV6-5 and TRBJ2-7, with 11 bases that match TRBD1. The V segment lost 2 bases and the J segment 4 bases; nucleotides outside the gene matches: 7. The germline V gene encodes CDR1 MNHEY and CDR2 SVGAGI. CDR3 length equals 16 residues. The CDR3 DNA reads TGTGCCAGCAGTTACGGCCCCGGACAGGGGGCTTACGAGCAGTACTTC. It yields the protein CASSYGPGQGAYEQYF.

This clone was found once. The chain uses TRBV4-3 and TRBJ2-2, with 7 bases matching TRBD2. V lost 1 base to trimming and J lost 3 bases; unmatched junction nucleotides: 8. The CDR3 extends over 17 amino acids. Germline V gene sequence: CDR1 LGHNA, CDR2 YSLEER. Written as DNA, the CDR3 is TGCGCCAGCAGCCAAGGGGTGCTAGCGGAGGACACCGGGGAGCTGTTTTTT. Its translation is CASSQGVLAEDTGELFF.

The rearrangement joins TRBV1 to TRBJ2-7; the table gives TRBD2 as D, unverified against the DNA. TRBV1 is an annotated pseudogene. The CDR3 sequence is 16 residues long. The CDR3 is CTSSQDCRGGAYEQYF. In DNA form, the CDR3 reads TGCACCAGCAGCCAAGATTGTAGGGGAGGGGCCTACGAGCAGTACTTC.

The V gene is TRBV6-5, the J gene TRBJ1-2; 8 bases agree with TRBD1. Germline CDR1 MNHEY, CDR2 SVGAGI. V lost 6 bases and J lost 4; bases outside the gene matches: 10. This CDR3 spans 15 amino acids. CDR3 nucleotide sequence: TGTGCCAGCAGGGACGGACAGGGTTTGGGCTATGGCTACACCTTC. Translated, it gives CASRDGQGLGYGYTF.